A selection of T cell receptor beta chains follows, all from one sample in a study of molecular identifiers for immune sequencing clone quantification. TCRdb re-called the PCR reads through MiXCR, storing one row per CDR3 protein. This table holds more than 550,000 distinct CDR3 sequences, around 25% found once. Specimen: naive CD8+ T cells from blood, with Jurkat cell RNA spiked in. These receptors were taken from a human donor in good health. Some libraries in this study had Jurkat cell RNA spiked in. The CDR3 runs from the conserved cysteine through the conserved F or W. D genes are given only for firm matches. Clone sizes are given selectively: once, few, many, or a class where the clone is expanded.

>TRBV4-3|TRBJ1-2|.|few
TGCGCCAGCAGCCAAGATTGGGCAGGGGCCTACTATGGCTACACCTTC
CASSQDWAGAYYGYTF
>TRBV5-4|TRBJ2-3|.|.
TGTGCCAGCAGCTCGGAGATGGGCACAGATACGCAGTATTTT
CASSSEMGTDTQYF
>TRBV27|TRBJ2-7|.|few
TGTGCCAGCAGTTATTCGGGGGCGGGCGAGCAGTACTTC
CASSYSGAGEQYF
>TRBV25-1|TRBJ2-6|.|few
TGTGCCAGCAGTAATCGGGACACCTTCTCTGGGGCCAACGTCCTGACTTTC
CASSNRDTFSGANVLTF
>TRBV27|TRBJ2-7|.|once
TGTGCCAACACTGACCAGGGAGGCGAGCAGTACTTC
CANTDQGGEQYF
>TRBV5-3|TRBJ2-7|.|few
TGTGCCAGCAGCTCCGATAACGCCCGTTACGAGCAGTACTTC
CASSSDNARYEQYF
>TRBV7-9|TRBJ1-4|TRBD1|.
TGTGCCAGCAGCGAGCCGAATACAGGGGTAGGGGAAAAACTGTTTTTT
CASSEPNTGVGEKLFF
>TRBV27|TRBJ2-7|.|many
TGTGCCAGCAGCTTAAAGGACAGCTACGAGCAGTACTTC
CASSLKDSYEQYF
>TRBV4-1|TRBJ2-1|TRBD2|many
TGCGCCAGCAGCCACTGGACTAGCGGGGACAATGAGCAGTTCTTC
CASSHWTSGDNEQFF
>TRBV20-1|TRBJ2-2|.|.
TGCAGTGCTAGAGATCTATGGGGAAACGCTACTGACACCGGGGAGCTGTTTTTT
CSARDLWGNATDTGELFF
>TRBV24-1|TRBJ2-7|.|.
TGTGCCACCAGTGATGTAGGGTACGAGCAGTACTTC
CATSDVGYEQYF
>TRBV5-1|TRBJ1-2|.|few
TGCGCCAGCAGTTTACGGCCCTCAGACGGAATCTATGGCTACACCTTC
CASSLRPSDGIYGYTF
>TRBV14|TRBJ1-2|.|many
TGTGCCAGCAGCCAAGATATTGCACCTAACTATGGCTACACCTTC
CASSQDIAPNYGYTF
>TRBV20-1|TRBJ2-7|TRBD2|few
TGCAGTGCTAGAGGTGTAGCGGGAGGCTACGAGCAGTACTTC
CSARGVAGGYEQYF
>TRBV3-1|TRBJ1-5|.|many
TGTGCCAGCAGCCAAGTTGCTGGGGGACCCCAGCATTTT
CASSQVAGGPQHF
>TRBV20-1|TRBJ2-3|TRBD2|.
TGCAGTGCTAGGAACCTTGGACTAGCGGGGGGGCCTAGCCCAGCTACGCAGTATTTT
CSARNLGLAGGPSPATQYF
>TRBV7-2|TRBJ2-3|TRBD2|.
TGTGACAGCAGCTCGTCTAGCGGACTTGGGGATACGCAGTATTTT
CDSSSSSGLGDTQYF
>TRBV4-2|TRBJ1-1|.|many
TGTGCCAGCAGCCCAGAGGTAAGGGAGGACGCTTTCTTT
CASSPEVREDAFF
>TRBV28|TRBJ2-7|.|many
TGTGCCAGCAGTTGGTTAGGGCCGGCAAGCGAGCAGTACTTC
CASSWLGPASEQYF
>TRBV13|TRBJ2-7|.|.
TGTGCCAGCAGCCCCCAATACGAGCAGTACTTC
CASSPQYEQYF
>TRBV7-2|TRBJ1-1|.|many
TGTGCCAGCAGCTTAGCGTTAGGGACTGAGAACACTGAAGCTTTCTTT
CASSLALGTENTEAFF
>TRBV24-1|TRBJ2-1|TRBD1|.
TGTGCCACCAGTGACACCGGGACAGCGGCCTACAATGAGCAGTTCTTC
CATSDTGTAAYNEQFF
>TRBV29-1|TRBJ1-1|.|.
TGCAGCGTAAAAGGGGGGACTGAAGCTTTCTTT
CSVKGGTEAFF
>TRBV20-1|TRBJ2-7|TRBD2|.
TGCAGTGCTAGACCCTCCGGCCCGGGGGGCTACGAGCAGTACTTC
CSARPSGPGGYEQYF
>TRBV14|TRBJ2-5|.|.
TGTGCCAGCGGCCAAAACAGGGTTCAAGAGACCCAGTACTTC
CASGQNRVQETQYF
>TRBV3-1|TRBJ2-3|TRBD2|few
TGTGCCAGCAGCCAACTAGCGGGAGTATTAGATACGCAGTATTTT
CASSQLAGVLDTQYF
>TRBV7-2|TRBJ2-7|TRBD1|many
TGTGCCAGCAGCTCGGACAGGGGAGGGTACGAGCAGTACTTC
CASSSDRGGYEQYF
>TRBV5-4|TRBJ1-1|TRBD1|many
TGTGCCAGCAGCTTGGAGAGGGACAGGGCGACTGAAGCTTTCTTT
CASSLERDRATEAFF
>TRBV9|TRBJ2-3|.|few
TGTGCCAGCAGCGTAGTGGAGGGGGCTGGAGATACGCAGTATTTT
CASSVVEGAGDTQYF
>TRBV7-9|TRBJ2-7|.|many
TGTGCCAGCAGCCCTCAAGGGTCCTCCCTTGACGAGCAGTACTTC
CASSPQGSSLDEQYF
>TRBV7-9|TRBJ2-7|.|many
TGTGCCAGCAGCCCCCCACGGGCCCCCTACGAGCAGTACTTC
CASSPPRAPYEQYF
>TRBV7-9|TRBJ2-3|TRBD1|many
TGTGCCAGCAGCTTAGTCGGGACAGGGCCCGATACGCAGTATTTT
CASSLVGTGPDTQYF
>TRBV9|TRBJ2-3|.|many
TGTGCCAGCAGCGCCCTTCTTACAGATACGCAGTATTTT
CASSALLTDTQYF
>TRBV7-2|TRBJ2-1|TRBD1|many
TGTGCCAGCAGCCCGGGACAGGGATACAATGAGCAGTTCTTC
CASSPGQGYNEQFF
>TRBV5-6|TRBJ2-7|TRBD2|many
TGTGCCAGCAGCTTGGCGACTAGCCTTGAGCAGTACTTC
CASSLATSLEQYF
>TRBV7-8|TRBJ1-4|TRBD1|many
TGTGCCAGCAGCCAGAGACAGGGGTTTTTTGAAAAACTGTTTTTT
CASSQRQGFFEKLFF
>TRBV9|TRBJ1-4|.|many
TGTGCCAGCAGCCTTAGCCCGGTGAGGGCGGGAAATGAAAAACTGTTTTTT
CASSLSPVRAGNEKLFF
>TRBV14|TRBJ1-3|.|few
TGTGCCAGCAGCCCACCAGGGGTTGGAAACACCATATATTTT
CASSPPGVGNTIYF
>TRBV29-1|TRBJ2-1|.|.
TGCAGCGCACAGGGATCCAAAGAGGAGCAGTTCTTC
CSAQGSKEEQFF
>TRBV19|TRBJ2-1|.|few
TGTGCCAGTACCTGGGACCCTCGTTCTGGTGAGCAGTTCTTC
CASTWDPRSGEQFF
>TRBV12-3/TRBV12-4|TRBJ2-1|TRBD1|few
TGTGCCAGCAGTTTAGCGTACAGACAGGGACCCTACAATGAGCAGTTCTTC
CASSLAYRQGPYNEQFF
>TRBV7-9|TRBJ1-4|.|many
TGTGCCAGCAGCTCCTACACCGATGAAAAACTGTTTTTT
CASSSYTDEKLFF
>TRBV23-1|TRBJ1-5|.|many
TGCGCCAGCACGCCCCAGCCCCAGCATTTT
CASTPQPQHF
>TRBV19|TRBJ1-2|.|few
TGTGCCAGTAGTCCAAGCAGGGTTGTTGGCTACACCTTC
CASSPSRVVGYTF
>TRBV7-6|TRBJ2-1|.|many
TGTGCCAGCAGCTTAGAGGCGGTCAATGAGCAGTTCTTC
CASSLEAVNEQFF
>TRBV14|TRBJ2-3|TRBD2|many
TGTGCCAGCAGCCACGGACTAGCGGGAGAGACAGATACGCAGTATTTT
CASSHGLAGETDTQYF
>TRBV2|TRBJ2-7|TRBD2|few
TGTGCCAGCAGTGTGGTGGCTAGCGGGAGTTACGAGCAGTACTTC
CASSVVASGSYEQYF
>TRBV7-3|TRBJ2-3|TRBD2|.
TGTGCCAGCAGCCCGGGGCTAGCGGGATTTCGGGATACGCAGTATTTT
CASSPGLAGFRDTQYF
>TRBV9|TRBJ1-4|.|.
TGTGCCAGCAGCGGCGGGCAGGACAGTAGGGATTTTGGGCCTAATGAAAAACTGCTTTTT
CASSGGQDSRDFGPNEKLLF
>TRBV7-9|TRBJ1-1|TRBD1|many
TGTGCCAGCAGCTTGGGACAGGGGGCGGGGACTGAAGCTTTCTTT
CASSLGQGAGTEAFF
>TRBV20-1|TRBJ2-5|.|many
TGCAGTGCCACCACGGGGTCGGAGACCCAGTACTTC
CSATTGSETQYF
>TRBV20-1|TRBJ1-5|.|few
TGCAGTGCTAGAGAAATCTCGGGTAGAGGTTTGCAGCCCCAGCATTTT
CSAREISGRGLQPQHF
>TRBV4-3|TRBJ1-4|.|.
TGCGCCAGCAGCCAAGTTGGGGTTCGCGAAAAACTGTTTTTT
CASSQVGVREKLFF
>TRBV12-3/TRBV12-4|TRBJ2-3|.|few
TGTGCCAGCAGTTTTACTTCGGGGGCCGCCACAGATACGCAGTATTTT
CASSFTSGAATDTQYF
>TRBV9|TRBJ2-7|.|.
TGTGCCAGCAGCGTGGGCCGGACGGGCGAGCAGTACTTC
CASSVGRTGEQYF